This T cell receptor (beta chain) is from a study of vaccination and CD4 T cells after COVID-19. This clonotype was detected only a few times. Antigen unknown. Treatment: approximately nine-day PBMC culture with coronavirus spike peptide pools or control peptides (ViraFEST assay). Germline V gives CDR1 ENHRY, CDR2 SYGVKD. Trimming removed 0 bases from V and 1 base from J, with 15 bases in between. The CDR3 is 17 amino acids. Cultured CD4+ T-cell DNA underwent Oncomine TCR Beta short-read sequencing. Each CDR3 protein is one row after TCRdb ran MiXCR on the PCR reads. This sample carries about 20,000 distinct CDR3 sequences, roughly 47% of them seen once, and the ten largest clones take less than 8%.

The material sequenced was CD4+ T cells from blood, cultured in vitro. This TCR derives from a human donor who had recovered from COVID-19. The rearrangement joins TRBV10-3 to TRBJ1-1; a weak D match, TRBD1 (5 bases). The CDR3 region has the DNA TGTGCCATCAGTGAGTCGACAGACACTACGACGAACACTGAAGCTTTCTTT. Translated: CAISESTDTTTNTEAFF.